This T cell receptor (beta chain) was recorded in a study of blood T cell repertoires in COVID-19. Profiling relied on immunoSEQ multiplex PCR, and the TCRdb table lists in-frame clones only, not all of them. The sample has under 70,000 clones, 80% to 85% seen once; the top ten hold over 10%. The germline gives CDR1 SEHNR, CDR2 FQNEAQ (reference sequence). After removal of 5 bases from V and 0 bases from J, the junction contained 7 bases not matched to a gene. There are 15 residues in the CDR3. This sequence joins TRBV7-9 and TRBJ2-7; 7 bases map to TRBD1. The sequenced material came from peripheral blood. This TCR came from a woman over 75 with acute or convalescent COVID-19. The CDR3 region is CASSLGQALSYEQYF. In DNA form, the CDR3 reads TGTGCCAGCAGCCTAGGACAGGCCCTCTCCTACGAGCAGTACTTC. The variable domain in full, completed from reference TRBV7-9 and TRBJ2-7, reads DTGVSQNPRHKITKRGQNVTFRCDPISEHNRLYWYRQTLGQGPEFLTYFQNEAQLEKSRLLSDRFSAERPKGSFSTLEIQRTEQGDSAMYLCASSLGQALSYEQYFGPGTRLTVT.